The next 6 T cell receptor beta chains were all read from a single sample in a study of yellow fever vaccine responses in identical twins. TCRdb processed the RT-PCR reads anew with MiXCR; each CDR3 protein has one entry. There are under 1,300 distinct CDR3 sequences in the sample; approximately 78% occur only once, and approximately 28% lies in the top ten. The sequences come from T cells from blood (PBMCs), unsorted or a sorted subset (not recorded which), collected before or after yellow fever vaccination (not recorded which). These receptor sequences come from a female donor who received the yellow fever vaccine.

The chain carries TRBV7-3 and TRBJ2-1, with 7 bases that match TRBD1. The CDR3 runs 13 residues. Per the germline V gene, CDR1 is SGHTA and CDR2 is FQGTGA. J was trimmed by 6 bases and V by 5 bases; bases with no gene match: 4. CDR3 sequence reads: CASSLGTVNEQFF. CDR3 nucleotides: TGTGCCAGCAGCCTCGGGACAGTCAATGAGCAGTTCTTC.

The J gene is TRBJ2-7, the V gene TRBV12-3 or TRBV12-4; perhaps TRBD1 as D (5 bases). V dropped 7 bases and J dropped 1 base, with 11 bases sitting between them. This CDR3 has 13 amino acids. CDR3 in amino acids: CASTQTASYEQYV. CDR3 bases: TGTGCCAGCACCCAGACAGCTTCCTACGAGCAGTACGTC.

V usage is TRBV2 and J usage is TRBJ2-1; D unclear. CDR1 is SNHLY and CDR2 is FYNNEI in the germline V gene. The CDR3 is made up of 11 amino acids. Trimming removed 2 bases at V and 9 bases at J, with 5 bases between. The CDR3 bases are TGTGCCAGCAGTGAACGGGTTGAGCAGTTCTTC. Translation gives CASSERVEQFF.

CDR3 bases: TGTGCCAGCAGCTTAACAGGGGACGAGCAGTACGTC. Translated, it gives CASSLTGDEQYV. J is TRBJ2-7 and V is TRBV5-5; 7 positions match TRBD1. The V segment lost 2 bases and the J segment 5 bases; nucleotides outside the gene matches: 1. This CDR3 is 12 amino acids long. Germline-derived CDR1 and CDR2 are SGHKS and YYEKEE (reference sequence).

The rearrangement joins TRBV30 to TRBJ1-1; D is unresolved. Germline CDR1 is GTSNPN and CDR2 is SVGIG (reference sequence). V lost 2 bases, J lost 2 bases, and 9 bases lay in between. This CDR3 has 13 residues. The CDR3 here is CAWSPWSNTEAFF. The CDR3 DNA is TGTGCCTGGAGTCCCTGGTCTAACACTGAAGCTTTCTTT.

Turning to this clonotype: One end of the junction varies from germline; a read error may be responsible. This chain links TRBV7-2 with TRBJ1-2; D is unresolved. The CDR3 runs to 13 residues. The germline V gene has CDR1 SGHTA and CDR2 FQGNSA. The CDR3, as DNA: TGTGCCAGCAGCCTAGCGACTTCCTATGGCTACACCTTC. Protein: CASSLATSYGYTF. Full variable domain (rest looked up from reference TRBV7-2 and TRBJ1-2): GAGVSQSPSNKVTEKGKDVELRCDPISGHTALYWYRQSLGQGLEFLIYFQGNSAPDKSGLPSDRFSAERTGGSVSTLTIQRTQQEDSAVYLCASSLATSYGYTFGSGTRLTVV.